This T cell receptor (beta chain) emerged from a study of cytomegalovirus exposure and HLA in healthy donors. Findings and limits, study-wide: Sequencing had likely introduced a cluster of highly shared sequence variants as an artifact. A missense variant in DCLRE1C was later tied to TCR beta V- and J-gene trimming. Earlier analysis found most TCR beta V segments productive about 87% or about 30% of the time.

PCR used 60 Vbeta primers and 13 Jbeta primers. As processed by the authors: Later work found tens of millions of unique TCR beta chains, with roughly 11 million shared. Assay: immunoSEQ multiplex PCR; the TCRdb copy retains only in-frame clones and omits some. V, J and clone size are taken as reported in that table, and D and trimming were inferred from the DNA itself. The repertoire holds 100,000 to 130,000 clones, with roughly 82% as singletons. Germline CDR1 SSHAT, CDR2 FNYEAQ (reference sequence). The CDR3 is 13 amino acids. On this clone itself: Its antigen is as yet unknown. The junction departs from the called germline gene at one end, perhaps through a read error.

The V gene is TRBV7-7, the J gene TRBJ2-1; no definite D call. The origin of this receptor is a man aged 30-40 years in good health and CMV-seropositive. The sample taken for sequencing was PBMCs. DNA for the CDR3: TGTGCTAGCAGCTTAGGTTCCGACAATGAGCAGTTCTTC. Its protein product is CASSLGSDNEQFF.